This T cell receptor (beta chain) was profiled in a study of Ad26.COV2.S vaccination and SARS-CoV-2 variants. V was pared by 3 bases and J by 7 bases, with 16 bases of the junction left unmatched. The CDR3 consists of 17 residues. Germline V gene sequence: CDR1 SGHVS, CDR2 FQNEAQ. Treatment indicated: 15 to 20 received Ad26.COV2.S at low or high dose, single or two shots; 5 received placebo; per-sample allocation not given. Vaccine and placebo recipients were sampled on day 63 after the first injection. Assay: immunoSEQ multiplex PCR; the TCRdb copy retains only in-frame clones and omits some. The repertoire has hundreds of thousands of clones, 86% of them found once; the top ten carry roughly a tenth.

The chain has TRBV7-8 and TRBJ1-2; 8 nucleotides align to TRBD1. The sample in question was peripheral blood, obtained in a trial of Ad26.COV2.S vaccine versus placebo. This TCR was sampled from a person between 18 and 59 years old who received the Ad26.COV2.S COVID-19 vaccine or a placebo. CDR3 sequence reads: CASSLGRSGQVRGGYTF. The CDR3 DNA is TGTGCCAGCAGCTTGGGTAGATCGGGACAGGTTCGGGGTGGCTACACCTTC.